This TCR beta chain originates from a study of shared clonotypes between healthy human individuals. Study-wide points: Only a few donors were included, so the genetic and exposure-history diversity represented was limited.

Some clones are missing from TCRdb's copy, which holds only in-frame ones; the method was immunoSEQ multiplex PCR. The sample includes 2 million or so clones, less than 95% seen only once; the top ten take 0.9% to 1.3%. Positively selected for CCR7, the CD45RO-negative cells used as naive CD8 cells excluded terminally differentiated effector memory CD45RA+ cells. Donors, healthy HIV-negative adults, lacked recent acute infections or vaccinations. Donors comprised only Caucasian adults living in Nashville, Tennessee. Trimming took 5 bases from V and 3 from J, leaving 20 bases between them. Germline CDR1 is SEHNR and CDR2 is FQNEAQ (reference sequence). The CDR3 length is 16 residues. Note on this clone: Its specificity is unknown.

The origin of this receptor is a man aged 18 to 30 in good health. The rearrangement joins TRBV7-9 to TRBJ2-7; D is possibly TRBD1 (6 bases). The sequenced material came from naive CD8+ T cells sorted from blood. CDR3: CASSPVSTGSSYEQYF. In DNA, the CDR3 is TGTGCCAGCAGCCCGGTCTCAACAGGGAGTAGCTACGAGCAGTACTTC.